This T cell receptor beta chain comes out of a study of blood T cell repertoires in COVID-19. In the study overall: Italy, Spain and the United States were the sources of the convalescent and acute COVID-19 samples. In each case, the material was cDNA or gDNA derived from T cells, B-cell-depleted T cells, or PBMCs.

Original methodology: Reference gene primer amplification yielded estimated nucleated cell counts. Using immunoSEQ multiplex PCR, the repertoire was profiled, and TCRdb retains in-frame clones only, with some absent. D and trimming come from the DNA, and the V and J calls and clone size come from that table. The sample records around 190,000 clones, around 86% being singletons. Input material: peripheral blood. The receptor comes from a man between 50 and 59 years old with active or convalescent COVID-19.

The CDR3 here is CASSATGLAGAFTQYF. CDR3 coding DNA: TGTGCCAGCAGCGCAACGGGACTAGCGGGAGCGTTTACGCAGTATTTT. V usage is TRBV11-3 and J usage is TRBJ2-3, with 14 bases aligning to TRBD2. The junction had 9 bases not matched to a gene; V was cut back by 5 bases and J by 8 bases. Germline V gene lookup returns CDR1 SGHNT and CDR2 YENEEA. This CDR3 contains 16 residues.